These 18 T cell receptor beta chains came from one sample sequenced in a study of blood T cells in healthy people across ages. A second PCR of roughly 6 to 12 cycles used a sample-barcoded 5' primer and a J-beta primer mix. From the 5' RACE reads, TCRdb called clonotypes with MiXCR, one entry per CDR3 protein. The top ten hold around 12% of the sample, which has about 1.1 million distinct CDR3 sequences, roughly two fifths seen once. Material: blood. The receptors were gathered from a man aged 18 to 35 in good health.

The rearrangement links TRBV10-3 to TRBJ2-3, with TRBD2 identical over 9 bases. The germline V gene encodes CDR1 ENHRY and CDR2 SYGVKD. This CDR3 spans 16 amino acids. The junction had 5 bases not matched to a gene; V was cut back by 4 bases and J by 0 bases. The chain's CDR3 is CAISGQAGGSTDTQYF. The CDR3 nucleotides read TGTGCCATCAGTGGGCAAGCGGGGGGAAGCACAGATACGCAGTATTTT.

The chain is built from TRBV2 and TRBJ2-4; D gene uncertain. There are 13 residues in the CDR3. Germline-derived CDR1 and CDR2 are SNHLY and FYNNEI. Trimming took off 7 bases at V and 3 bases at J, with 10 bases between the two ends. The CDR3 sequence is CASKDRDKNIQYF. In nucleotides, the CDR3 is TGTGCCAGCAAAGATAGGGACAAAAACATTCAGTACTTC.

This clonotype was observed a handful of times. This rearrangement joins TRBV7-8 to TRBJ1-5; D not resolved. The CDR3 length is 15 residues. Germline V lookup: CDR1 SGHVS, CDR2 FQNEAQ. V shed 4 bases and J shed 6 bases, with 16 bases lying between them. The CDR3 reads CASSSVSGGGQPQHF. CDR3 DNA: TGTGCCAGCAGCTCTGTAAGCGGAGGCGGTCAGCCCCAGCATTTT.

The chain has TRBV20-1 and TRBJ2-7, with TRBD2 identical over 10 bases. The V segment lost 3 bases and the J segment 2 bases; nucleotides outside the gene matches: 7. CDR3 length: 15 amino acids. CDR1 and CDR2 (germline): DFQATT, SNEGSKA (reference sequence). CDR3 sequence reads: CSARRASGSAYEQYF. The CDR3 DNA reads TGCAGTGCTAGGAGGGCTAGCGGGAGCGCCTACGAGCAGTACTTC.

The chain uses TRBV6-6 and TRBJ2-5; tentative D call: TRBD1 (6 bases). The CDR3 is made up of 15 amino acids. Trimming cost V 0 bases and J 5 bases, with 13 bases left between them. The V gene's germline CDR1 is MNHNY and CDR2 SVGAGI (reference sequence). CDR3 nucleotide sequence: TGTGCCAGCAGTTACTCGAGGACAGCTGGGGAGACCCAGTACTTC. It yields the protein CASSYSRTAGETQYF.

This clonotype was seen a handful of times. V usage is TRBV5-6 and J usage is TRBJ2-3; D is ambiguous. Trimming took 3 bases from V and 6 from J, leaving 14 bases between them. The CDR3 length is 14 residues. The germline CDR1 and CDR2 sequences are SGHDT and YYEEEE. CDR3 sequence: CASSSPSRVDTQYF. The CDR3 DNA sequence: TGTGCCAGCAGCTCACCTTCACGGGTGGATACGCAGTATTTT.

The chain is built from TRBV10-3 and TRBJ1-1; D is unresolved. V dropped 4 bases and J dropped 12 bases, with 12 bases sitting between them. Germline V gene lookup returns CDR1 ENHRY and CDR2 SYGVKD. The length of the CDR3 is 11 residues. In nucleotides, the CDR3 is TGTGCCATCAGTGTAGATAGCGTCCCTTTCTTT. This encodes CAISVDSVPFF.

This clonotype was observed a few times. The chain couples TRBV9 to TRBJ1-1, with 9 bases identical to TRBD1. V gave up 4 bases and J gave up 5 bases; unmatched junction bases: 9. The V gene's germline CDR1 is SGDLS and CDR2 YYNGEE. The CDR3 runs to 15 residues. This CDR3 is CASSLSTGGETEAFF. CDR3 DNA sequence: TGTGCCAGCAGCCTTAGCACAGGGGGCGAGACTGAAGCTTTCTTT.

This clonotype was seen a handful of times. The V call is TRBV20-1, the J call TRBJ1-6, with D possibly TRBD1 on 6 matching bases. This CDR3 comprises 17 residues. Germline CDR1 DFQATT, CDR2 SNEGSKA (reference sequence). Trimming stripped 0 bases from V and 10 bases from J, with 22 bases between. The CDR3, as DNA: TGCAGTGCTAGAGATGGGGGGCTACAGGGTTTAGGGTCACCCCTCCACTTT. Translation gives CSARDGGLQGLGSPLHF.

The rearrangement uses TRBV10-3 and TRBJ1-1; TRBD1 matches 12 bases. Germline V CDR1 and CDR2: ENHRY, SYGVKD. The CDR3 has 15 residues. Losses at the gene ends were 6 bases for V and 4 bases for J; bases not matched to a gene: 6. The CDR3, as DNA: TGTGCCATCAGGGGACAGGGGGCTTTTGGCACTGAAGCTTTCTTT. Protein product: CAIRGQGAFGTEAFF.

CDR3 DNA: TGTGCCAGCAGCTTGGGAGGGACATCGACCCATCGATCCTACGAGCAGTACTTC. Translation gives CASSLGGTSTHRSYEQYF. The J gene is TRBJ2-7, the V gene TRBV5-5, with a weak D call TRBD1 (6 bases). Germline V gene data show CDR1 as SGHKS and CDR2 as YYEKEE (reference sequence). V lost 0 bases and J lost 1, with 20 bases in between. This CDR3 has 18 residues. The whole variable domain, remainder taken from reference TRBV5-5 and TRBJ2-7, is DAGVTQSPTHLIKTRGQQVTLRCSPISGHKSVSWYQQVLGQGPQFIFQYYEKEERGRGNFPDRFSARQFPNYSSELNVNALLLGDSALYLCASSLGGTSTHRSYEQYFGPGTRLTVT.

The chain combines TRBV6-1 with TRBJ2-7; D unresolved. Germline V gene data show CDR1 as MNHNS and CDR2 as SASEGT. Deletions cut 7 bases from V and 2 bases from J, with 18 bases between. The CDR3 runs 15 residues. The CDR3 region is CASTRSKGQAYEQYF. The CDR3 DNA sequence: TGTGCCAGCACCCGATCGAAGGGCCAGGCCTACGAGCAGTACTTC.

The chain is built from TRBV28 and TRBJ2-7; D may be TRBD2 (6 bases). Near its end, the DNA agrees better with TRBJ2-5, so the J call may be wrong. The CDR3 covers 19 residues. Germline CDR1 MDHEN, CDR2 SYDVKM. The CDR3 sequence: CASSLPRAGFAREKETQYF. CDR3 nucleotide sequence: TGTGCCAGCAGTTTACCCAGGGCGGGGTTCGCTAGGGAGAAAGAGACCCAGTACTTC.

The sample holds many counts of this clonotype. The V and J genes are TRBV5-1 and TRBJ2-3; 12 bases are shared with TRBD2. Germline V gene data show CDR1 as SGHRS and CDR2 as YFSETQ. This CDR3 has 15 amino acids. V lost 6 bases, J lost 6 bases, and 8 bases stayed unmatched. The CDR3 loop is CASTLAGGSQDTQYF. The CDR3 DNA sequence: TGCGCCAGCACACTAGCGGGGGGATCACAGGATACGCAGTATTTT.

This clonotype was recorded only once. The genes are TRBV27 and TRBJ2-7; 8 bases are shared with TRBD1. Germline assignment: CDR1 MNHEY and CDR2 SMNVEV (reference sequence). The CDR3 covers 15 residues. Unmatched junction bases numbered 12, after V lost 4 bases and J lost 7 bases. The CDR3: CASSSNRGTYNEQYF. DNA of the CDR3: TGTGCCAGCAGTTCAAACAGGGGGACCTACAATGAGCAGTACTTC.

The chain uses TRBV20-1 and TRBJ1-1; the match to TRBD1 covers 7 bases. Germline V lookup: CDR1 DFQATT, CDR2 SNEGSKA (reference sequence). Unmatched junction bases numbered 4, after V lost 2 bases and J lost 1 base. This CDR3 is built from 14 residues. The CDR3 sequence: CSARLDRENTEAFF. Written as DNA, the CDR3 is TGCAGTGCTAGACTAGACAGGGAGAACACTGAAGCTTTCTTT.

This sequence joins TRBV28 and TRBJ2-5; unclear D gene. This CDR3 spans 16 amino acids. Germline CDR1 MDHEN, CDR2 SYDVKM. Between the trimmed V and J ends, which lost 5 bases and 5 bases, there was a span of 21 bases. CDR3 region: CASSPPVVTSEETQYF. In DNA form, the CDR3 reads TGTGCCAGCAGTCCCCCTGTGGTGACGAGTGAGGAGACCCAGTACTTC.

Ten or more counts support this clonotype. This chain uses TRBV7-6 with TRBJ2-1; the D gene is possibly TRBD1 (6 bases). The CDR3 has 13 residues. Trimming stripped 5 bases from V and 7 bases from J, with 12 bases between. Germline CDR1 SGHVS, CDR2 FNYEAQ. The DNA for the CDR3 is TGTGCCAGCAGCGTTATTAGGGGGAATGAGCAGTTCTTC. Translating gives CASSVIRGNEQFF. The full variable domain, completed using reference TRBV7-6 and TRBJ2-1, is GAGVSQSPRYKVTKRGQDVALRCDPISGHVSLYWYRQALGQGPEFLTYFNYEAQQDKSGLPNDRFSAERPEGSISTLTIQRTEQRDSAMYRCASSVIRGNEQFFGPGTRLTVL.